One sample yielded the 25 T cell receptor beta chains listed below, sequenced in a study of OX40 agonist ivuxolimab in advanced cancers. Libraries were prepared by immunoSEQ multiplex PCR; TCRdb keeps only in-frame clonotypes and omits some of them. The repertoire consists of roughly 40,000 clones, with 75% to 85% occurring once and the leading ten covering 2.5% to 3%. The sample was CD4+ or CD8+ T cells sorted from blood, taken in a trial of the OX40 agonist ivuxolimab. These receptors all come from an adult with an advanced solid tumor such as melanoma, head and neck, liver or kidney cancer.

This clone was observed a handful of times. V gene TRBV6-1 combines with J gene TRBJ1-4, with 9 bases aligning to TRBD1. The germline V gene has CDR1 MNHNS and CDR2 SASEGT. The CDR3 runs to 14 residues. V was pared by 6 bases and J by 7 bases, with 6 bases of the junction left unmatched. The CDR3 DNA sequence: TGTGCCAGCAGGAGAACGACAGGGGGTGAAAAACTGTTTTTT. Translation: CASRRTTGGEKLFF.

The chain links TRBV7-8 to TRBJ2-7; 13 nucleotides agree with TRBD2. The CDR3 is 15 residues long. Germline lookup yields CDR1 SGHVS and CDR2 FQNEAQ. The ends lost 2 bases at V and 4 bases at J; junction bases unmatched: 2. DNA of the CDR3: TGTGCCAGCAGCTTAACACTAGCGGGAGGGTACGAGCAGTACTTC. Its translation is CASSLTLAGGYEQYF.

The chain employs TRBV30 and TRBJ2-1; D unclear. Germline CDR1 is GTSNPN and CDR2 is SVGIG (reference sequence). The CDR3 is 13 residues long. Trimming pared 1 base from V and 4 bases from J, leaving 8 bases between. The CDR3 sequence: CAWSEGTYNEQFF. The CDR3 nucleotides are TGTGCCTGGAGTGAGGGTACATACAATGAGCAGTTCTTC.

V and J are TRBV29-1 and TRBJ2-7; D is ambiguous. The CDR3 loop spans 13 amino acids. Germline V gives CDR1 SQVTM, CDR2 ANQGSEA. The V end was cut by 4 bases, the J end by 1 base, with 11 bases between. Here the CDR3 DNA reads TGCAGCGTTGGCCGGTACAATTCCTACGAGCAGTACGTC. Encoded protein: CSVGRYNSYEQYV.

This CDR3 is CASSQDPLAGGDTQYF. Here the CDR3 DNA reads TGCGCCAGCAGCCAAGATCCCCTGGCGGGAGGGGATACGCAGTATTTT. The chain couples TRBV4-3 to TRBJ2-3; the match to TRBD2 covers 9 bases. V gave up 0 bases and J gave up 6 bases; unmatched junction bases: 7. CDR1 and CDR2 (germline): LGHNA, YSLEER. This CDR3 is 16 amino acids long.

This chain connects TRBV6-1 to TRBJ1-1, with D tentatively TRBD1 (6 bases). The CDR3 extends over 14 amino acids. The V end was cut by 3 bases, the J end by 4 bases, with 12 bases between. CDR1 is MNHNS, CDR2 SASEGT, per germline. This chain's CDR3 is CASSDTGRGTEAFF. CDR3 nucleotide sequence: TGTGCCAGCAGTGATACAGGGAGGGGCACTGAAGCTTTCTTT.

This clone was detected only a few times. This chain connects TRBV2 to TRBJ1-1, with unresolved D. CDR1 and CDR2 from the germline V gene are SNHLY and FYNNEI. The CDR3 is 14 residues long. The V and J ends lost 4 bases and 1 base respectively, with 10 bases between them. In nucleotides, the CDR3 is TGTGCCAGCAGTGCCCAACAGAGGAACACTGAAGCTTTCTTT. Its protein is CASSAQQRNTEAFF.

The chain employs TRBV27 and TRBJ2-3, with 9 bases lining up with TRBD1. This CDR3 has 14 amino acids. V lost 5 bases, J lost 3 bases, and 3 bases stayed unmatched. Germline V gene data show CDR1 as MNHEY and CDR2 as SMNVEV (reference sequence). DNA of the CDR3: TGTGCCAGCAGTCTGGACAGGGGAACAGATACGCAGTATTTT. Its protein is CASSLDRGTDTQYF.

V and J are TRBV27 and TRBJ1-1, with D unresolved. Germline-derived CDR1 and CDR2 are MNHEY and SMNVEV (reference sequence). The CDR3 loop spans 14 amino acids. V was pared by 6 bases and J by 0 bases, with 11 bases between. In nucleotides, the CDR3 is TGTGCCAGCAGCATCACACCCATGAACACTGAAGCTTTCTTT. Residues: CASSITPMNTEAFF.

The chain links TRBV5-1 to TRBJ1-4; no clear D. This CDR3 spans 16 amino acids. Trimming removed 4 bases from V and 0 bases from J, with 13 bases in between. Germline V gives CDR1 SGHRS, CDR2 YFSETQ. In DNA form, the CDR3 reads TGCGCCAGCAGCCCGGAGGCAGGTGCAACTAATGAAAAACTGTTTTTT. Amino acids: CASSPEAGATNEKLFF.

Only one count was recorded for this clone. Here the CDR3 DNA reads TGTGCCAGCAGTTCACGACAGGGGGCGTTTGGGCGAGATACGCAGTATTTT. This translates into CASSSRQGAFGRDTQYF. The V call is TRBV27, the J call TRBJ2-3; TRBD1 matches 10 bases. The CDR3 loop spans 17 amino acids. Trimming took 4 bases from V and 5 from J; bases not matched to a gene: 12. CDR1 and CDR2 (germline): MNHEY, SMNVEV (reference sequence).

The V call is TRBV13, the J call TRBJ2-1; D is unresolved. Germline-derived CDR1 and CDR2 are PRHDT and FYEKMQ (reference sequence). With 5 bases removed from V and 5 bases from J, the gap between germline ends came to 13 bases. The CDR3 sequence is 14 residues long. CDR3 DNA sequence: TGTGCCAGCAGCCCGCCAGACGAGGACAATGAGCAGTTCTTC. Translating it yields CASSPPDEDNEQFF.

The chain couples TRBV18 to TRBJ2-7, with 8 bases lining up with TRBD1. CDR3 length: 13 residues. Germline V gene data show CDR1 as KGHSH and CDR2 as LQKENI. V lost 6 bases to trimming and J lost 5 bases; unmatched junction nucleotides: 6. CDR3 residues: CASSQGQEDEQYV. CDR3 in DNA: TGTGCCAGCTCTCAGGGACAGGAAGACGAGCAGTACGTC.

J is TRBJ2-5 and V is TRBV5-4, with 7 bases that match TRBD2. The end of the DNA fits TRBJ2-7 better, so the J call may be wrong. Germline values: CDR1 SGHNT, CDR2 YYREEE (reference sequence). The CDR3 contains 14 residues. The CDR3 reads CASSSSGTTYEQYF. CDR3 sequence (DNA): TGTGCCAGCAGCTCAAGCGGGACCACCTACGAGCAGTACTTC.

This rearrangement joins TRBV5-1 to TRBJ2-3; D is unclear. The CDR3 consists of 14 residues. Germline assignment: CDR1 SGHRS and CDR2 YFSETQ. The V gene lost 7 bases and the J gene lost 2 bases, with 14 bases spanning the gap. The CDR3 sequence: CASLNAESTDTQYF. The CDR3 DNA reads as TGCGCCAGCCTGAACGCGGAATCCACAGATACGCAGTATTTT.

This clone was seen more than once but under ten times. V usage is TRBV10-2 and J usage is TRBJ2-2; perhaps TRBD2 as D (5 bases). CDR1 is WSHSY and CDR2 is SAAADI in the germline V gene. This CDR3 contains 13 residues. The V end was cut by 7 bases, the J end by 7 bases, with 13 bases between. The CDR3 DNA sequence: TGCGCCAGCAAGTTCCCCGAGGGCGGGGAGCTGTTTTTT. Translating gives CASKFPEGGELFF.

The rearrangement joins TRBV5-1 to TRBJ2-1, with D possibly being TRBD2 (6 bases). CDR1 is SGHRS, CDR2 YFSETQ, per germline. CDR3 length: 17 residues. Trimming pared 2 bases from V and 0 bases from J, leaving 15 bases between. The DNA for the CDR3 is TGCGCCAGCAGCTTTGGGCTAGCGTCGAGCTCCTACAATGAGCAGTTCTTC. Translation gives CASSFGLASSSYNEQFF.

This chain joins TRBV6-1 and TRBJ2-3; D remains ambiguous. V lost 2 bases and J lost 2, with 8 bases in between. This CDR3 has 14 residues. Germline loops: CDR1 MNHNS, CDR2 SASEGT. CDR3 DNA: TGTGCCAGCAGTGAATGGAGTCTCACAGATACGCAGTATTTT. Encoded protein: CASSEWSLTDTQYF.

The CDR3 spells CASSVPAGGVTGELFF. The CDR3 nucleotides read TGTGCCAGCAGCGTACCAGCGGGAGGTGTTACCGGGGAGCTGTTTTTT. The J gene is TRBJ2-2, the V gene TRBV9; TRBD2 matches 9 bases. The CDR3 runs to 16 residues. Germline V CDR1 and CDR2: SGDLS, YYNGEE. With 1 base clipped from V and 5 bases from J, the junction kept 6 bases outside the gene matches.

V usage is TRBV18 and J usage is TRBJ1-5; TRBD1 might be the D (5 bases). Germline V CDR1 and CDR2: KGHSH, LQKENI. The CDR3 contains 15 residues. Trimming took off 3 bases at V and 3 bases at J, with 12 bases between the two ends. The CDR3 spells CASSPGTVDNQPQHF. The CDR3 bases are TGTGCCAGCTCACCGGGGACTGTAGACAATCAGCCCCAGCATTTT.

This clone was counted a few times. This sequence joins TRBV7-2 and TRBJ2-3; tentatively, D is TRBD1 or TRBD2 (5 bases each). Germline CDR1 SGHTA, CDR2 FQGNSA. The V end was cut by 1 base, the J end by 0 bases, with 11 bases between. There are 16 residues in the CDR3. The chain's CDR3 is CASSLDRDPSTDTQYF. The CDR3, as DNA: TGTGCCAGCAGCTTAGACCGGGACCCTAGCACAGATACGCAGTATTTT.

Concerning this clone: Other DNA sequences in this specimen translate into the identical CDR3. The genes are TRBV4-1 and TRBJ2-1; 10 positions match TRBD2. Unmatched junction bases numbered 4, after V lost 4 bases and J lost 1 base. The germline V gene encodes CDR1 MGHRA and CDR2 YSYEKL. The CDR3 is 16 amino acids. CDR3 DNA: TGCGCCAGCAGCCCTGAGCGGGAGGGGTCCTACAATGAGCAGTTCTTC. This translates into CASSPEREGSYNEQFF.

The rearrangement links TRBV2 to TRBJ2-7; D gene ambiguous. Trimming removed 9 bases at V and 2 bases at J, with 11 bases between. The CDR3 extends over 12 amino acids. The germline V gene has CDR1 SNHLY and CDR2 FYNNEI. This chain's CDR3 is CASQTSPYEQYF. CDR3 in DNA: TGTGCCAGTCAGACCAGCCCCTACGAGCAGTACTTC.

The genes are TRBV5-1 and TRBJ2-7, with 7 bases that match TRBD1. With 4 bases clipped from V and 2 bases from J, the junction kept 9 bases outside the gene matches. Germline V gene lookup returns CDR1 SGHRS and CDR2 YFSETQ. CDR3 length: 15 residues. In nucleotides, the CDR3 is TGCGCCAGCAGCCTTACAGGGGAAAGCCCCTACGAGCAGTACTTC. Protein sequence: CASSLTGESPYEQYF.

The chain uses TRBV6-1 and TRBJ1-5; D is unresolved. V lost 4 bases and J 7 bases, leaving 11 bases between the germline ends. CDR3 length: 13 amino acids. Germline V gene data show CDR1 as MNHNS and CDR2 as SASEGT. The CDR3 here is CASSVLSIQPQHF. In DNA, the CDR3 is TGTGCCAGCAGTGTACTGTCGATCCAGCCCCAGCATTTT.